This TCR beta chain is from a study of Ad26.COV2.S vaccination and SARS-CoV-2 variants. Study-wide context: The study gave Ad26.COV2.S intramuscularly, once or twice 56 days apart.

Remarks on this clone: The target antigen is unknown.

This CDR3 has 14 amino acids. With 8 bases clipped from V and 1 base from J, the junction kept 5 bases outside the gene matches. Germline values: CDR1 MNHEY, CDR2 SVGAGI. Only in-frame clones appear in the TCRdb table, and some are missing; sequencing was by immunoSEQ multiplex PCR. The repertoire has roughly 390,000 clones, roughly nine tenths of them found once; the top ten carry under 4%. Whole-study findings and limits: Placebo recipients and vaccine recipients were similar in non-spike TCR breadth. Individuals receiving vaccine had higher spike-specific TCR breadth than placebo recipients did.

As to treatment: about 20 received Ad26.COV2.S at low or high dose, single or two shots; five or six received placebo; per-sample allocation not given. All samples were drawn on day 63, counting from the first vaccine or placebo injection. This adult donor, from Boston, was 18-55 years old. The V gene is TRBV6-5, the J gene TRBJ1-1; 9 bases align to TRBD1. This receptor was taken from a person between 18 and 60 years old who received the Ad26.COV2.S COVID-19 vaccine or a placebo. The starting material was peripheral blood, obtained in a trial of Ad26.COV2.S vaccine versus placebo. CDR3 DNA: TGTGCCAGCGGAGGACAGGGGCAGAACACTGAAGCTTTCTTT. Translating it yields CASGGQGQNTEAFF.